Below, 18 T cell receptor beta chains from the same sample are listed, as sequenced in a study of CD8+ T cells in alopecia areata. Once RNA had been extracted, it was reverse transcribed into cDNA to act as the sequencing template. TCRdb keeps only in-frame clones here, not all; method: immunoSEQ multiplex PCR. The sample lists hundreds of thousands of clones; 58% were seen once. Treatment of the sample: oral pan-JAK inhibitor, 5-10 mg twice daily. The starting material was CD4+ T cells sorted from blood, obtained at week 24, from a patient treated with tofacitinib. These receptors were obtained from a human donor with alopecia areata.

This clone was counted a single time. The chain joins TRBV27 to TRBJ2-5; 8 bases align to TRBD1. The V gene's germline CDR1 is MNHEY and CDR2 SMNVEV (reference sequence). The CDR3 spans 13 residues. The V gene end was trimmed by 4 bases and the J gene end by 5 bases; junction bases not matched to a gene: 3. The CDR3 nucleotides are TGTGCCAGCAGTTGGCGGGACAGGGAGACCCAGTACTTC. Amino acids: CASSWRDRETQYF.

CDR3 protein: CACSGTGEYEQYF. Written as DNA, the CDR3 is TGTGCCTGCTCCGGGACAGGGGAGTACGAGCAGTACTTC. V usage is TRBV30 and J usage is TRBJ2-7; 10 positions agree with TRBD1. CDR3 length: 13 residues. V was clipped by 6 bases and J by 4 bases; unmatched bases: 6. CDR1 and CDR2 (germline): GTSNPN, SVGIG (reference sequence).

This clone has only a few counts. This chain links TRBV10-3 with TRBJ2-5, with 7 bases identical to TRBD1. Germline V gene sequence: CDR1 ENHRY, CDR2 SYGVKD. The CDR3 length is 14 residues. After removal of 6 bases from V and 0 bases from J, the junction contained 4 bases not matched to a gene. The CDR3 protein is CAIRIDRDQETQYF. CDR3 nucleotide sequence: TGTGCCATCAGGATAGACAGGGACCAAGAGACCCAGTACTTC.

The gene calls are TRBV30 and TRBJ2-7; 9 bases align to TRBD1. The CDR3 runs 14 residues. J gave up 6 bases and V 3 bases, and 9 bases lay outside the gene matches. Germline lookup yields CDR1 GTSNPN and CDR2 SVGIG (reference sequence). CDR3 amino acids: CAWRQGQGVSEQYF. The DNA of the CDR3 is TGTGCCTGGAGGCAGGGACAGGGAGTAAGCGAGCAGTACTTC.

CDR3 region: CASSSSGFGYTF. CDR3 nucleotide sequence: TGTGCCAGCAGCTCCTCAGGGTTTGGCTACACCTTC. The genes are TRBV5-4 and TRBJ1-2, with D possibly being TRBD1 (5 bases). This CDR3 is built from 12 residues. From germline, CDR1 is SGHNT and CDR2 YYREEE (reference sequence). V was shortened by 3 bases and J by 7 bases, with 10 bases between the two germline ends.

The chain links TRBV29-1 to TRBJ1-6; D ambiguous. Germline V lookup: CDR1 SQVTM, CDR2 ANQGSEA. The CDR3 is 14 amino acids. V lost 4 bases to trimming and J lost 6 bases, with 13 bases between them. DNA for the CDR3: TGCAGCGTTGGCGGGCCAGCGGGTAATTCACCCCTCCACTTT. As protein: CSVGGPAGNSPLHF.

V gene TRBV4-1 combines with J gene TRBJ2-3; tentatively, D is TRBD1 (6 bases). V was trimmed by 1 base and J by 0 bases, leaving 8 bases between them. Germline V CDR1 and CDR2: MGHRA, YSYEKL. This CDR3 is 15 amino acids long. The DNA of the CDR3 is TGCGCCAGCAGCCAAGCCGGACAGAGCACAGATACGCAGTATTTT. As protein: CASSQAGQSTDTQYF.

This clone came up a few times. The chain carries TRBV7-9 and TRBJ2-1, with D perhaps TRBD2 (5 bases). Trimming left V 1 base short and J 9 bases short, with 13 bases between. Germline V gene lookup returns CDR1 SEHNR and CDR2 FQNEAQ (reference sequence). There are 14 residues in the CDR3. CDR3 residues: CASSLDRDLSEQFF. Written as DNA, the CDR3 is TGTGCCAGCAGCTTAGATCGGGATTTGAGTGAGCAGTTCTTC.

The chain employs TRBV27 and TRBJ1-1; D ambiguous. V was trimmed by 3 bases and J by 5 bases, leaving 10 bases between them. The CDR3 has 13 amino acids. CDR1 and CDR2 from the germline V gene are MNHEY and SMNVEV (reference sequence). The CDR3 spells CASSLGRWTEAFF. The CDR3, as DNA: TGTGCCAGCAGTTTGGGTCGGTGGACTGAAGCTTTCTTT.

The chain recombines TRBV28 with TRBJ2-1; D might be TRBD1 or TRBD2, each matching 5 bases. The CDR3 sequence is 12 residues long. Trimming cost V 4 bases and J 6 bases, with 7 bases left between them. The germline CDR1 and CDR2 sequences are MDHEN and SYDVKM. CDR3 coding DNA: TGTGCCAGCAGTTGGGGACCCAATGAGCAGTTCTTC. Its protein is CASSWGPNEQFF.

The chain employs TRBV15 and TRBJ2-5; 10 bases fit TRBD2. CDR1 and CDR2 (germline): LNHNV, YYDKDF (reference sequence). The junction had 2 bases not matched to a gene; V was cut back by 5 bases and J by 5 bases. The CDR3 length is 13 residues. The CDR3 DNA sequence: TGTGCCACCAGCGGGGGACTAGCGGAGACCCAGTACTTC. This sequence encodes CATSGGLAETQYF.

This chain connects TRBV27 to TRBJ2-3; the D gene is possibly TRBD2 (6 bases). This CDR3 region has 19 residues. The V end lost 6 bases, the J end lost 1 base, and 26 bases lay between the germline ends. Germline loops: CDR1 MNHEY, CDR2 SMNVEV (reference sequence). CDR3 sequence reads: CASSESLRDFLYGTDTQYF. Written as DNA, the CDR3 is TGTGCCAGCAGCGAAAGCCTCCGGGACTTCCTTTATGGCACAGATACGCAGTATTTT.

A few counts support this clone. The chain recombines TRBV29-1 with TRBJ2-2; 10 bases map to TRBD1. The germline CDR1 and CDR2 sequences are SQVTM and ANQGSEA. The CDR3 loop spans 15 amino acids. The ends lost 6 bases at V and 7 bases at J; junction bases unmatched: 11. CDR3 in DNA: TGCAGCGTCCAACCGACAGGGGGCTTAATCGGGGAGCTGTTTTTT. Translating gives CSVQPTGGLIGELFF.

This rearrangement joins TRBV30 to TRBJ1-1; maybe TRBD1 (5 bases). There are 14 residues in the CDR3. Trimming took off 3 bases at V and 1 base at J, with 12 bases between the two ends. Germline loops: CDR1 GTSNPN, CDR2 SVGIG (reference sequence). CDR3 sequence: CAWSDWTRNTEAFF. DNA for the CDR3: TGTGCCTGGAGCGATTGGACAAGGAACACTGAAGCTTTCTTT. Together with reference TRBV30 and TRBJ1-1, the CDR3 gives the full variable domain: SQTIHQWPATLVQPVGSPLSLECTVEGTSNPNLYWYRQAAGRGLQLLFYSVGIGQISSEVPQNLSASRPQDRQFILSSKKLLLSDSGFYLCAWSDWTRNTEAFFGQGTRLTVV.

Only one count was recorded for this clone. V and J are TRBV9 and TRBJ2-4, with TRBD2 as a possible D gene (5 bases). V was clipped by 1 base and J by 8 bases, with 10 bases between them. The germline gives CDR1 SGDLS, CDR2 YYNGEE. The CDR3 runs 13 residues. The CDR3 sequence: CASSVRVGDIQYF. CDR3 DNA: TGTGCCAGCAGCGTACGGGTCGGGGACATTCAGTACTTC. The whole variable domain, filled in from reference TRBV9 and TRBJ2-4, reads DSGVTQTPKHLITATGQRVTLRCSPRSGDLSVYWYQQSLDQGLQFLIQYYNGEERAKGNILERFSAQQFPDLHSELNLSSLELGDSALYFCASSVRVGDIQYFGAGTRLSVL.

The CDR3 DNA reads TGTGCCAGCAGCCCTTTGGGTCGCAATCAGCCCCAGCATTTT. Its protein is CASSPLGRNQPQHF. The J gene is TRBJ1-5, the V gene TRBV25-1; no clear D gene. Germline assignment: CDR1 MGHDK and CDR2 SYGVNS. This CDR3 contains 14 residues. V lost 6 bases and J lost 2, with 11 bases in between.

The chain combines TRBV5-1 with TRBJ2-7; D unresolved. This CDR3 has 14 residues. V was pared by 0 bases and J by 6 bases, with 13 bases between. Germline values: CDR1 SGHRS, CDR2 YFSETQ. CDR3 in amino acids: CASSLASAAGEQYF. CDR3 in DNA: TGCGCCAGCAGCTTGGCCTCGGCGGCTGGCGAGCAGTACTTC.

This chain connects TRBV30 to TRBJ1-1; D is perhaps TRBD1 (5 bases). Trimming shortened V by 0 bases and J by 2 bases, and 10 bases separated the two germline ends. CDR3 size: 14 residues. Germline CDR1 reads GTSNPN; CDR2 reads SVGIG (reference sequence). The CDR3 loop is CAWSVWGGNTEAFF. In DNA, the CDR3 is TGTGCCTGGAGTGTATGGGGGGGAAACACTGAAGCTTTCTTT. The entire variable domain, with the rest obtained from reference TRBV30 and TRBJ1-1, is as follows: SQTIHQWPATLVQPVGSPLSLECTVEGTSNPNLYWYRQAAGRGLQLLFYSVGIGQISSEVPQNLSASRPQDRQFILSSKKLLLSDSGFYLCAWSVWGGNTEAFFGQGTRLTVV.